The T cell receptor beta chain under discussion was sequenced for a study of T cells in Graves' hyperthyroidism and ophthalmopathy. The investigators amplified TCR beta CDR3 regions from RNA transcripts. With the HTBI primer set, the TCR CDR3 went through a first round of RT-PCR. Each CDR3 protein is one row after TCRdb ran MiXCR on the multiplex PCR reads. This table has hundreds of thousands of distinct CDR3 sequences, just under 20% appearing once. Exclusions: uncontrolled infection, other autoimmune disease, pregnancy, lactation. The PBMCs were sourced from fresh peripheral blood (around 10 ml). Per the germline V gene, CDR1 is SGHTA and CDR2 is FQGNSA. With V trimmed by 3 bases and J by 5 bases, 6 bases remained unmatched. CDR3 size: 15 residues. This clonotype was picked up many times. Its cognate antigen is unknown. Study results and limitations: Model output signaled ophthalmopathy a median around 6.9 months ahead of onset.

This chain links TRBV7-2 with TRBJ2-1; 8 bases line up with TRBD2. This receptor was identified in a man between 40 and 49 years old with Graves' ophthalmopathy. The sequencing sample was made of blood. In nucleotides, the CDR3 is TGTGCCAGCAGCTTGTCGGGACTAGTAAACAATGAGCAGTTCTTC. This codes for CASSLSGLVNNEQFF.